A selection of T cell receptor beta chains follows, all from one sample in a study of CD8 T cells in Susac syndrome. TCRdb analysed the immunoSEQ multiplex PCR reads with MiXCR anew, one entry per CDR3 protein. The sample has about 150,000 distinct CDR3 sequences, over 95% seen once. The sequenced sample consisted of CD8+ T cells from PBMCs. The receptors originated from a human donor with multiple sclerosis. The CDR3 runs from the conserved cysteine through the conserved F or W. The D gene is left open where the match is weak. Not all rows give a size; the values are once, few, many and, for expanded clones, a class.

V gene: TRBV19
D gene: NA
CDR3 length: 15
J gene: TRBJ2-2
clone size: NA
CDR3 DNA: TGTGCCAGTAGTATCGCCCGGCTTTCCACCGGGGAGCTGTTTTTT
CDR3 protein: CASSIARLSTGELFF

V gene: TRBV20-1
D gene: NA
CDR3 length: 14
J gene: TRBJ1-1
clone size: NA
CDR3 DNA: TGCAGTGCTAGACAAGGAGGAGAATTCGCTGAAGCTTTCTTT
CDR3 protein: CSARQGGEFAEAFF

V gene: TRBV29-1
D gene: NA
CDR3 length: 15
J gene: TRBJ2-5
clone size: NA
CDR3 DNA: TGCAGCGTTGAAGACGGACCGACATCGGGAGAGACCCAGTACTTC
CDR3 protein: CSVEDGPTSGETQYF

V gene: TRBV13
D gene: NA
CDR3 length: 12
J gene: TRBJ2-7
clone size: NA
CDR3 DNA: TGTGCCAGCAGCGGAGGGGTCCACGAGCAGTACTTC
CDR3 protein: CASSGGVHEQYF

V gene: TRBV12-3/TRBV12-4
D gene: NA
CDR3 length: 12
J gene: TRBJ2-1
clone size: NA
CDR3 DNA: TGTGCCAGCAGTTTTTTAGGTCATGAGCAGTTCTTC
CDR3 protein: CASSFLGHEQFF

V gene: TRBV5-1
D gene: TRBD2
CDR3 length: 15
J gene: TRBJ2-1
clone size: NA
CDR3 DNA: TGCGCCAGCAGCCCGGGGACTAGCCTAATGCATGAGCAGTTCTTC
CDR3 protein: CASSPGTSLMHEQFF

V gene: TRBV27
D gene: NA
CDR3 length: 15
J gene: TRBJ1-2
clone size: NA
CDR3 DNA: TGTGCCAGCAGTTTATCGTTGGGTTCCCTAGGTGGCTACACCTTC
CDR3 protein: CASSLSLGSLGGYTF

V gene: TRBV3-1
D gene: NA
CDR3 length: 13
J gene: TRBJ2-7
clone size: NA
CDR3 DNA: TGTGCCAGCAGCCAAGAGGGACAATACGAGCAGTACTTC
CDR3 protein: CASSQEGQYEQYF

V gene: TRBV5-4
D gene: NA
CDR3 length: 13
J gene: TRBJ2-7
clone size: once
CDR3 DNA: TGTGCCAGCAGCGGTCCCCCTTGGCACGAGCAGTACTTC
CDR3 protein: CASSGPPWHEQYF

V gene: TRBV20-1
D gene: TRBD2
CDR3 length: 17
J gene: TRBJ2-1
clone size: once
CDR3 DNA: TGCAGTTCGTTCGGTGGCGGGGGGGCGGCGTCGGGCGATGAGCAGTTCTTC
CDR3 protein: CSSFGGGGAASGDEQFF

V gene: TRBV7-9
D gene: NA
CDR3 length: 15
J gene: TRBJ1-3
clone size: NA
CDR3 DNA: TGTGCCAGCAGCTTTGACATCGGACGGGGAAACACCATATATTTT
CDR3 protein: CASSFDIGRGNTIYF